Listed here are 26 T cell receptor beta chains from one sample, sequenced in a study of blood T cell repertoires in COVID-19. Produced via immunoSEQ multiplex PCR; TCRdb's table is partial and in-frame only. The data show 250,000 to 350,000 clones, 80% to 90% seen once. The sample taken for sequencing was PBMCs or T cells enriched from blood (not recorded which). All receptors come from a woman aged 25-40 years who had recovered from COVID-19.

This sequence joins TRBV6-6 and TRBJ2-7; 12 positions match TRBD2. Per germline, CDR1 MNHNY and CDR2 SVGAGI (reference sequence). The CDR3 runs to 17 residues. Germline trimming cut 5 bases from V and 0 bases from J; bases unmatched to any gene: 8. The CDR3, as DNA: TGTGCCAGCAGTCCACGGACTAGCGGGGACGCCTCCTACGAGCAGTACTTC. It codes for CASSPRTSGDASYEQYF.

The sample holds a few counts of this clone. The chain recombines TRBV9 with TRBJ1-2; 8 bases match TRBD1. The trim removed 0 bases at V and 4 bases at J, leaving 2 bases unmatched. The CDR3 is 14 residues long. From germline, CDR1 is SGDLS and CDR2 YYNGEE. This CDR3 is CASSVATGGYGYTF. The CDR3 DNA is TGTGCCAGCAGCGTAGCTACAGGGGGCTATGGCTACACCTTC.

V is TRBV11-2 and J is TRBJ2-1; D call uncertain. The CDR3 is 17 amino acids. V dropped 2 bases and J dropped 2 bases, with 16 bases sitting between them. Germline assignment: CDR1 SGHAT and CDR2 FQNNGV. The CDR3 DNA reads TGTGCCAGCAGCTTAAAGACTCCCCCCCTCCCCTACAATGAGCAGTTCTTC. This gives the protein CASSLKTPPLPYNEQFF.

The J gene is TRBJ1-5, the V gene TRBV19, with a tentative D call TRBD1 (5 bases). With 5 bases removed from V and 4 bases from J, the gap between germline ends came to 15 bases. The CDR3 contains 15 residues. Germline V gene lookup returns CDR1 LNHDA and CDR2 SQIVND (reference sequence). This chain's CDR3 is CASSQGVRANQPQHF. CDR3 DNA: TGTGCCAGTAGTCAAGGGGTCCGTGCGAATCAGCCCCAGCATTTT.

The chain is built from TRBV4-1 and TRBJ1-2, with TRBD1 identical over 10 bases. CDR3 length equals 17 residues. Trimming removed 3 bases from V and 8 bases from J; junction bases left unmatched: 15. Germline CDR1 is MGHRA and CDR2 is YSYEKL. CDR3 DNA sequence: TGCGCCAGCAGCCACAGACAGGGGGCTAACCGGGGTGAAGGCTACACCTTC. Its protein is CASSHRQGANRGEGYTF.

This rearrangement joins TRBV28 to TRBJ2-7; 11 bases map to TRBD2. Losses at the gene ends were 6 bases for V and 3 bases for J; bases not matched to a gene: 7. Germline V lookup: CDR1 MDHEN, CDR2 SYDVKM. This CDR3 spans 15 amino acids. The CDR3 DNA sequence: TGTGCCAGCAGCCAGACTAGCGGGGTTCTCTACGAGCAGTACTTC. Protein: CASSQTSGVLYEQYF.

The genes are TRBV19 and TRBJ1-5; D not resolved. CDR1 and CDR2 (germline): LNHDA, SQIVND (reference sequence). There are 15 residues in the CDR3. Deletions cut 7 bases from V and 9 bases from J, with 22 bases between. The CDR3 DNA reads as TGTGCCAGTAAAGTGAGTGCAGGTCGGTTATCGCCCCAGCATTTT. This translates into CASKVSAGRLSPQHF.

There are a few counts of this clone. The V call is TRBV7-2, the J call TRBJ1-6; D is undetermined. The ends were cut back, 4 bases at V and 9 bases at J, with 10 bases in the middle. The germline V gene encodes CDR1 SGHTA and CDR2 FQGNSA. The CDR3 has 13 residues. The CDR3 spells CASSYNSLSPLHF. DNA of the CDR3: TGTGCCAGCAGCTACAACAGCCTTTCACCCCTCCACTTT.

The V gene is TRBV2, the J gene TRBJ1-2, with D possibly being TRBD1 (5 bases). The CDR3 length is 15 residues. V was clipped by 3 bases and J by 1 base, with 12 bases between them. Germline V gene data show CDR1 as SNHLY and CDR2 as FYNNEI. This CDR3 is CASSDVRDFNYGYTF. CDR3 in DNA: TGTGCCAGCAGTGATGTTAGGGACTTTAACTATGGCTACACCTTC.

In its sample, this clone was seen many times. The rearrangement uses TRBV4-2 and TRBJ1-4, with D perhaps TRBD1 (5 bases). The germline V gene encodes CDR1 LGHNA and CDR2 YNFKEQ. V gave up 0 bases and J gave up 6 bases, with 14 bases separating them. The CDR3 sequence is 16 residues long. The CDR3 here is CASSQDLRGGDEKLFF. CDR3 in DNA: TGTGCCAGCAGCCAAGATCTGCGGGGGGGGGATGAAAAACTGTTTTTT.

The rearrangement joins TRBV28 to TRBJ2-7, with D perhaps matching TRBD1 (5 bases). The CDR3 is 15 residues long. V was clipped by 5 bases and J by 2 bases, with 16 bases between them. Per the germline V gene, CDR1 is MDHEN and CDR2 is SYDVKM. The CDR3 protein is CASSTGQGKTYEQYF. The CDR3 nucleotides read TGTGCCAGCAGTACCGGACAAGGCAAGACCTACGAGCAGTACTTC.

J is TRBJ2-1 and V is TRBV5-6, with 7 bases matching TRBD1. CDR1 and CDR2 (germline): SGHDT, YYEEEE. Losses at the gene ends were 4 bases for V and 10 bases for J; bases not matched to a gene: 8. The CDR3 spans 13 residues. CDR3: CASSPRTGVEQFF. For the CDR3, the DNA is TGTGCCAGCAGCCCACGAACAGGGGTAGAGCAGTTCTTC.

This clone was counted ten times or more. V is TRBV30 and J is TRBJ1-1; 7 nucleotides line up with TRBD1. Germline loops: CDR1 GTSNPN, CDR2 SVGIG (reference sequence). There are 15 residues in the CDR3. The J segment lost 4 bases and the V segment lost 4 bases, leaving 12 bases of the junction unmatched. The CDR3 region has the DNA TGTGCCTGGAAAGGGACAGCGGAAATTGGCACTGAAGCTTTCTTT. Its translation: CAWKGTAEIGTEAFF.

This clone occurred once. The chain carries TRBV19 and TRBJ1-4; 9 bases match TRBD1. Germline V gives CDR1 LNHDA, CDR2 SQIVND (reference sequence). Germline trimming cut 3 bases from V and 2 bases from J; bases unmatched to any gene: 7. The CDR3 sequence is 17 residues long. This CDR3 is CASSMGTGSKTNEKLFF. DNA for the CDR3: TGTGCCAGTAGTATGGGGACAGGGAGTAAGACTAATGAAAAACTGTTTTTT.

This chain joins TRBV18 and TRBJ2-1; 8 bases align to TRBD2. After removal of 3 bases from V and 8 bases from J, the junction contained 9 bases not matched to a gene. CDR1 is KGHSH and CDR2 is LQKENI in the germline V gene. CDR3 length equals 15 residues. CDR3 loop: CASSPYGGARDEQFF. CDR3 coding DNA: TGTGCCAGCTCACCGTACGGGGGGGCCAGAGATGAGCAGTTCTTC.

The chain joins TRBV5-1 to TRBJ1-2, with 8 bases fitting TRBD1. Trimming took 0 bases from V and 5 from J; bases not matched to a gene: 6. The germline V gene has CDR1 SGHRS and CDR2 YFSETQ. This CDR3 has 15 residues. CDR3 sequence reads: CASSLGDRLLYGYTF. CDR3 DNA: TGCGCCAGCAGCTTGGGGGACAGGCTGCTATATGGCTACACCTTC.

The chain joins TRBV3-1 (or the pseudogene TRBV3-2) to TRBJ2-1; maybe TRBD1 (5 bases). Germline V gives CDR1 LGHDT, CDR2 YNNKEL (reference sequence). The V and J ends lost 1 base and 8 bases respectively, with 15 bases between them. The CDR3 is 15 amino acids. This CDR3 reads CASSQGQRHGDEQFF. CDR3 in DNA: TGTGCCAGCAGCCAAGGACAGCGTCACGGTGATGAGCAGTTCTTC.

The genes are TRBV11-2 and TRBJ2-5, with 10 bases lining up with TRBD2. The CDR3 is 14 amino acids. Germline V gene lookup returns CDR1 SGHAT and CDR2 FQNNGV. The V gene end was trimmed by 6 bases and the J gene end by 4 bases; junction bases not matched to a gene: 5. The CDR3 is CASSKLAGRETQYF. CDR3 coding DNA: TGTGCCAGCAGTAAACTAGCGGGGAGAGAGACCCAGTACTTC.

The chain has TRBV14 and TRBJ1-3; D is unclear. CDR3 length equals 11 residues. Trimming took 2 bases from V and 12 from J, leaving 8 bases between them. Germline-derived CDR1 and CDR2 are SGHDN and FVKESK. DNA for the CDR3: TGTGCCAGCAGCCAACGGGGAAGCATATATTTT. Translating it yields CASSQRGSIYF.

The chain recombines TRBV12-3 or TRBV12-4 with TRBJ1-2, with D possibly TRBD1 on 6 matching bases. This CDR3 comprises 12 residues. Trimming removed 4 bases at V and 7 bases at J, with 10 bases between. CDR3 region: CASSSGQLGYTF. The DNA of the CDR3 is TGTGCCAGCAGTTCCGGACAGCTTGGCTACACCTTC.

V gene TRBV7-9 combines with J gene TRBJ2-1; TRBD1 matches at 11 bases. Germline-derived CDR1 and CDR2 are SEHNR and FQNEAQ (reference sequence). The CDR3 contains 18 residues. V lost 4 bases to trimming and J lost 4 bases; unmatched junction nucleotides: 12. CDR3 sequence (DNA): TGTGCCAGCAGCTCGACTTTCGGGACAGGGGGAAAGTACAATGAGCAGTTCTTC. Translating it yields CASSSTFGTGGKYNEQFF.

The chain recombines TRBV2 with TRBJ1-2; 8 bases map to TRBD1. The germline V gene has CDR1 SNHLY and CDR2 FYNNEI. The V gene end was trimmed by 0 bases and the J gene end by 6 bases; junction bases not matched to a gene: 3. This CDR3 is 14 amino acids long. The CDR3 sequence: CASSEALDRDGYTF. The CDR3 bases are TGTGCCAGCAGTGAAGCCTTGGACAGGGATGGCTACACCTTC.

This chain connects TRBV9 to TRBJ1-4; possibly TRBD1 for D (5 bases). Trimming shortened V by 3 bases and J by 2 bases, and 8 bases separated the two germline ends. The CDR3 extends over 14 amino acids. Germline CDR1 SGDLS, CDR2 YYNGEE. The CDR3 region has the DNA TGTGCCAGCAGCGACAGGTCGACTAATGAAAAACTGTTTTTT. This sequence encodes CASSDRSTNEKLFF.

This chain connects TRBV28 to TRBJ1-2, with D perhaps TRBD1 (6 bases). CDR1 is MDHEN, CDR2 SYDVKM, per germline. The CDR3 runs 16 residues. V lost 3 bases to trimming and J lost 4 bases, with 18 bases between them. Here the CDR3 reads CASSFGDYRARYGYTF. The DNA for the CDR3 is TGTGCCAGCAGTTTTGGGGATTACAGGGCCCGCTATGGCTACACCTTC.

The chain carries TRBV7-9 and TRBJ1-1; D gene uncertain. V lost 7 bases and J lost 1, with 7 bases in between. The CDR3 is 12 residues long. Germline CDR1 is SEHNR and CDR2 is FQNEAQ (reference sequence). CDR3 DNA sequence: TGTGCCAGCACCCATCCGAACACTGAAGCTTTCTTT. Protein product: CASTHPNTEAFF.

The chain recombines TRBV11-2 with TRBJ2-2; D gene ambiguous. The CDR3 consists of 14 residues. The germline gives CDR1 SGHAT, CDR2 FQNNGV. V lost 10 bases and J 2 bases, leaving 14 bases between the germline ends. CDR3 DNA sequence: TGTGCCACCCGACAAACTGCAAACACCGGGGAGCTGTTTTTT. Translation gives CATRQTANTGELFF. Full variable domain (missing parts from reference TRBV11-2 and TRBJ2-2): EAGVAQSPRYKIIEKRQSVAFWCNPISGHATLYWYQQILGQGPKLLIQFQNNGVVDDSQLPKDRFSAERLKGVDSTLKIQPAKLEDSAVYLCATRQTANTGELFFGEGSRLTVL.